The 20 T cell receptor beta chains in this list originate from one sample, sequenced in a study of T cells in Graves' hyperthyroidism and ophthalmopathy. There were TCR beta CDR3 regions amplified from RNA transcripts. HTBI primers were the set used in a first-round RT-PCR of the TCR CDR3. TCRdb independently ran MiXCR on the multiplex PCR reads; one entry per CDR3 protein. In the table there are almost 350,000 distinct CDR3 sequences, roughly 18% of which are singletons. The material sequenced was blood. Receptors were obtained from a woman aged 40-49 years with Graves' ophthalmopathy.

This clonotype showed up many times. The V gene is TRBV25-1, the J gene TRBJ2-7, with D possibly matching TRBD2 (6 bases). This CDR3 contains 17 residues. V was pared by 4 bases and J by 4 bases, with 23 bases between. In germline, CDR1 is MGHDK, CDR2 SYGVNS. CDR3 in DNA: TGTGCCAGCAGTGGTCGCGTGGTCGTGCGGGGAGCTTACGAGCAGTACTTC. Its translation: CASSGRVVVRGAYEQYF.

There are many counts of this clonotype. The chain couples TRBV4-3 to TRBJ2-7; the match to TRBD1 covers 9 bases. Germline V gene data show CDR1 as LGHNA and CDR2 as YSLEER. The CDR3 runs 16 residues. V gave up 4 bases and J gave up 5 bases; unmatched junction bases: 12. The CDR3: CASSLSPLTGGNEQYF. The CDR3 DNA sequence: TGCGCCAGCAGCCTGTCTCCCCTGACAGGGGGGAACGAGCAGTACTTC.

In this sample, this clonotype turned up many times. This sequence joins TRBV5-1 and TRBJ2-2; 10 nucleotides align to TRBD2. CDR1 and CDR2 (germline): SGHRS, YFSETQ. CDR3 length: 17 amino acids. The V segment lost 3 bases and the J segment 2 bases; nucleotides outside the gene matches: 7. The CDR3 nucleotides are TGCGCCAGCAGCTCCCTAGCGGGAGTTTCTAACACCGGGGAGCTGTTTTTT. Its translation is CASSSLAGVSNTGELFF.

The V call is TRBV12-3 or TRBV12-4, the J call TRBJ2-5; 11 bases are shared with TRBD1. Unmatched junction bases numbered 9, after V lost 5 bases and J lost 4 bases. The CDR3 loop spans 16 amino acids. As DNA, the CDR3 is TGTGCCAGCAGTGGGGCCGGGACAGGGGGACCAGAGACCCAGTACTTC. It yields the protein CASSGAGTGGPETQYF.

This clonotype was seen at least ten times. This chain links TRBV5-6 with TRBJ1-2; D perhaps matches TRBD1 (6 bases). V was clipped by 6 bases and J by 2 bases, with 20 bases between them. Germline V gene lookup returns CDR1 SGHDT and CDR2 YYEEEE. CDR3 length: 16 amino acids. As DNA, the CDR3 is TGTGCCAGCAACACCATCTCCGGGACACAGAACTATGGCTACACCTTC. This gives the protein CASNTISGTQNYGYTF.

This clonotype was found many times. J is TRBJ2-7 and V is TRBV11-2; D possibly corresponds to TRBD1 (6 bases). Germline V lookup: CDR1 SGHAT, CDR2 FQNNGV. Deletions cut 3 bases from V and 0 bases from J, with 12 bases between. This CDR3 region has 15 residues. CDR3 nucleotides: TGTGCCAGCAGCTTGTCAGGGGTGTCCTCCTACGAGCAGTACTTC. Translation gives CASSLSGVSSYEQYF.

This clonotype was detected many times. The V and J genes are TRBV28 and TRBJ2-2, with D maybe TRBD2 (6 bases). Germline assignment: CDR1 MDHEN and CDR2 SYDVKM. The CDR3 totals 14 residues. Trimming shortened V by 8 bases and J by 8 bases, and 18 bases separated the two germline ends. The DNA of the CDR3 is TGTGCCAGCGTCCCTCGGGAGTCAGGAGGGGAGCTGTTTTTT. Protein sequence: CASVPRESGGELFF. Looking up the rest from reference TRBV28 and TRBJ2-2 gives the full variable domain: DVKVTQSSRYLVKRTGEKVFLECVQDMDHENMFWYRQDPGLGLRLIYFSYDVKMKEKGDIPEGYSVSREKKERFSLILESASTNQTSMYLCASVPRESGGELFFGEGSRLTVL.

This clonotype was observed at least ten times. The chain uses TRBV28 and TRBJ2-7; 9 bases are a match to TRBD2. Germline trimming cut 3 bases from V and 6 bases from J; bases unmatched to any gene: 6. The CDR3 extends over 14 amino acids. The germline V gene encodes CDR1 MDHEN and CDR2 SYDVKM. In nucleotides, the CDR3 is TGTGCCAGCAGTTTCGGGGCTAGCGGGACCGAGCAGTACTTC. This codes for CASSFGASGTEQYF.

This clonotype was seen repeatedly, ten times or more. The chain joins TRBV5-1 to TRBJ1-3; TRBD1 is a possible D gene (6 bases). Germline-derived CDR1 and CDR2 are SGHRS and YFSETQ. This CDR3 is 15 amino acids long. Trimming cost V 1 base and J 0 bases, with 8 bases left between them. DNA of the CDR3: TGCGCCAGCAGCTTGAGGGGGAGCTCTGGAAACACCATATATTTT. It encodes CASSLRGSSGNTIYF.

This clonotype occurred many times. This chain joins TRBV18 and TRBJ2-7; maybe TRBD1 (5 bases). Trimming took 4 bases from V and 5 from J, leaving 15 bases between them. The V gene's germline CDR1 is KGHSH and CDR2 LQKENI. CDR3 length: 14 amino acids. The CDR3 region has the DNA TGTGCCAGCTCACGGAAGGGGTACCAGGACGAGCAGTACTTC. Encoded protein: CASSRKGYQDEQYF.

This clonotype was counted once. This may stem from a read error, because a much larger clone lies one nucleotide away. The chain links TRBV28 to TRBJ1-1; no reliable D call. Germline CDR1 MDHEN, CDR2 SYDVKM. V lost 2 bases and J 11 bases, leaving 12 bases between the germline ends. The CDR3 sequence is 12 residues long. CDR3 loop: CASSLIGWAAFF. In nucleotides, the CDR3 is TGTGCCAGCAGTTTAATCGGATGGGCGGCTTTCTTT.

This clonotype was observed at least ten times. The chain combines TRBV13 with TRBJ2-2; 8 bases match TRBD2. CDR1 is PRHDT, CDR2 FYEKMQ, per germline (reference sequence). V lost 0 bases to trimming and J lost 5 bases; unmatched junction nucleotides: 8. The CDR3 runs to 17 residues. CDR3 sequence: CASSLGTSAKLTGELFF. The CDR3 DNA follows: TGTGCCAGCAGCTTAGGGACTAGCGCAAAGTTAACCGGGGAGCTGTTTTTT.

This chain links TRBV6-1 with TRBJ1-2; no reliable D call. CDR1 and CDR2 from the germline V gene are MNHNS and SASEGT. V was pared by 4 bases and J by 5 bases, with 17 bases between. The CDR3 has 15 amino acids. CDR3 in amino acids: CASSGEIGRTYGYTF. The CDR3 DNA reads TGTGCCAGCAGTGGGGAAATAGGGCGGACTTATGGCTACACCTTC.

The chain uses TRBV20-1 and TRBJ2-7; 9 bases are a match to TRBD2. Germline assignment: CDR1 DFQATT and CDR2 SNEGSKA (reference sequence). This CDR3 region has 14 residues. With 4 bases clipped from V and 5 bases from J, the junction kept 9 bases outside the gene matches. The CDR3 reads CSATLAGDSDEQYF. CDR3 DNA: TGCAGTGCTACCTTAGCGGGAGATTCGGACGAGCAGTACTTC.

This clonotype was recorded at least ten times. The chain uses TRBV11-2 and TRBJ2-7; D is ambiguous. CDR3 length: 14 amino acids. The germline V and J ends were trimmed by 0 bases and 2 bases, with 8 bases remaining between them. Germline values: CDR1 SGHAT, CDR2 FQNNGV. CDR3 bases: TGTGCCAGCAGCTTAGAGTTAGGACCCTACGAGCAGTACTTC. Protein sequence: CASSLELGPYEQYF.

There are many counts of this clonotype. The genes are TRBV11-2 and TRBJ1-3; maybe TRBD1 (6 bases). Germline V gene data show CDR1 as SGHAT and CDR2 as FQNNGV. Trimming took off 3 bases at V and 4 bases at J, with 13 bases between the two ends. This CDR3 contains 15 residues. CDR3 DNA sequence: TGTGCCAGCAGCTTGAGGGGGGCGCTCGGAAACACCATATATTTT. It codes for CASSLRGALGNTIYF.

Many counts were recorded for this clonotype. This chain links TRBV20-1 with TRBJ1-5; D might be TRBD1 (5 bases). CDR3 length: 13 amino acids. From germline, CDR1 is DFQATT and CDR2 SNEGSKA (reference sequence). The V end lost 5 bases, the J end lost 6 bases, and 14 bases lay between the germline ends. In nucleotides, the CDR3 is TGCAGTGCTCTCCGGGACTTTGGTCAGCCCCAGCATTTT. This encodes CSALRDFGQPQHF.

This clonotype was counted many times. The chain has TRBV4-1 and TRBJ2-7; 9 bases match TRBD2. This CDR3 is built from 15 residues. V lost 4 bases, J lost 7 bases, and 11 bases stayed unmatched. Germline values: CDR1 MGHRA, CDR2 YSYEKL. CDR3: CASSLAGVKPREQYF. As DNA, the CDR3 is TGCGCCAGCAGCCTAGCGGGAGTAAAACCTAGGGAGCAGTACTTC.

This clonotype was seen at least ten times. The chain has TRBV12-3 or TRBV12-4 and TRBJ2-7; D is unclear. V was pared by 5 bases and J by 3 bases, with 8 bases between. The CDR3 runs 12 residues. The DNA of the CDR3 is TGTGCCAGCAGTCCCGACCGCTACGAGCAGTACTTC. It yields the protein CASSPDRYEQYF.

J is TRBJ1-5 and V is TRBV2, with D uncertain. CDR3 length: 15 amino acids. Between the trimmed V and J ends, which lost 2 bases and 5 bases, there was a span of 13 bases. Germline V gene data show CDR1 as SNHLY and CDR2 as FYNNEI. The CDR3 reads CASSEPFLADQPQHF. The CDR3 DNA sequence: TGTGCCAGCAGTGAACCGTTCCTGGCGGATCAGCCCCAGCATTTT.